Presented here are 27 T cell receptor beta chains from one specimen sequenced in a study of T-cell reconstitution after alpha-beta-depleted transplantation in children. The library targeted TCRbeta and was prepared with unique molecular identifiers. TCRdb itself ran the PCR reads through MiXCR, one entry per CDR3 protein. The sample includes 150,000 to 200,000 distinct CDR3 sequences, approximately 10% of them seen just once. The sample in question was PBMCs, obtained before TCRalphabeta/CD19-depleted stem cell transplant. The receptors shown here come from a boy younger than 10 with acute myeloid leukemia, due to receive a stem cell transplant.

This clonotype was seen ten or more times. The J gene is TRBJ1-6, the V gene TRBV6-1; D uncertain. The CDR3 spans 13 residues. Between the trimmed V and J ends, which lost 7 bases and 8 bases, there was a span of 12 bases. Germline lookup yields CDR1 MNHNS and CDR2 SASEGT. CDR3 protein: CASNPGRYSPLHF. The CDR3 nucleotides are TGTGCCAGCAATCCGGGCAGGTATTCACCCCTCCACTTT.

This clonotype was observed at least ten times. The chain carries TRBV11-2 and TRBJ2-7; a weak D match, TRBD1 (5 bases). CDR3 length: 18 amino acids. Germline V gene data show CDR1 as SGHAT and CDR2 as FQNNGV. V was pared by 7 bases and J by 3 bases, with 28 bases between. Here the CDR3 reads CASNSPSQTVTPYYEQYF. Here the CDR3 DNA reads TGTGCCAGCAACAGCCCGTCTCAGACAGTCACGCCATACTACGAGCAGTACTTC.

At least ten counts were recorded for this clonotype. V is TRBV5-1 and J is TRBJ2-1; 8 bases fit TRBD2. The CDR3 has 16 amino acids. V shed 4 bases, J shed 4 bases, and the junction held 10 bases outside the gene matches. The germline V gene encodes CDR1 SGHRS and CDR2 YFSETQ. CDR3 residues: CASSPFRRGDYNEQFF. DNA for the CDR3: TGCGCCAGCAGCCCCTTTAGGCGGGGGGATTACAATGAGCAGTTCTTC.

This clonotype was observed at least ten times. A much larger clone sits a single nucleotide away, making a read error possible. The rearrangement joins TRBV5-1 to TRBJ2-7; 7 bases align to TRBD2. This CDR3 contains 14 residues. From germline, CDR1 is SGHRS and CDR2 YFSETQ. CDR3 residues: CASSSGTTYSEHYF. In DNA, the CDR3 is TGCGCCAGCAGCTCCGGGACTACTTACTCCGAGCATTACTTC. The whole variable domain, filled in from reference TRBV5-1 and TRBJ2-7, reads KAGVTQTPRYLIKTRGQQVTLSCSPISGHRSVSWYQQTPGQGLQFLFEYFSETQRNKGNFPGRFSGRQFSNSRSEMNVSTLELGDSALYLCASSSGTTYSEHYFGPGTRLTVT.

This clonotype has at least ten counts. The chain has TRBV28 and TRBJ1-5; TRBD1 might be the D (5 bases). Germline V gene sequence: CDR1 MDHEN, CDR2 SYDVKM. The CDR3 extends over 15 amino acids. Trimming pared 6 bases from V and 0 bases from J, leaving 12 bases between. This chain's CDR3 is CASSSPDSSNQPQHF. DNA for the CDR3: TGTGCCAGCAGCTCCCCTGACAGTAGCAATCAGCCCCAGCATTTT.

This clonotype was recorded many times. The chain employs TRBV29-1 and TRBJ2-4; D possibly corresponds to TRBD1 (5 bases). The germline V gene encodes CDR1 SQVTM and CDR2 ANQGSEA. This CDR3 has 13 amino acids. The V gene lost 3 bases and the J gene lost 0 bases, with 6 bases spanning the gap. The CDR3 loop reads CSVEGLAKNIQYF. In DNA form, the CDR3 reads TGCAGCGTTGAGGGGCTAGCCAAAAACATTCAGTACTTC.

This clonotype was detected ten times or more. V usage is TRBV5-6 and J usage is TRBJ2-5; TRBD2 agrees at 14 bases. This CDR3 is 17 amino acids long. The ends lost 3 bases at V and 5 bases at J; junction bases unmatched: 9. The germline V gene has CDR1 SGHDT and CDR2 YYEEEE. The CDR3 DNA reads TGTGCCAGCAGCTCCAGGGGGACTAGCGGGGGCCGGGAGACCCAGTACTTC. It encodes CASSSRGTSGGRETQYF. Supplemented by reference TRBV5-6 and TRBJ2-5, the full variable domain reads DAGVTQSPTHLIKTRGQQVTLRCSPKSGHDTVSWYQQALGQGPQFIFQYYEEEERQRGNFPDRFSGHQFPNYSSELNVNALLLGDSALYLCASSSRGTSGGRETQYFGPGTRLLVL.

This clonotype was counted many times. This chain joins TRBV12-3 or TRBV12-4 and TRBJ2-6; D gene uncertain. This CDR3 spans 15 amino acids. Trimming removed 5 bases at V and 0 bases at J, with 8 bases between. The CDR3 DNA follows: TGTGCCAGCAGTCCCCGGTTCTCTGGGGCCAACGTCCTGACTTTC. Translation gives CASSPRFSGANVLTF.

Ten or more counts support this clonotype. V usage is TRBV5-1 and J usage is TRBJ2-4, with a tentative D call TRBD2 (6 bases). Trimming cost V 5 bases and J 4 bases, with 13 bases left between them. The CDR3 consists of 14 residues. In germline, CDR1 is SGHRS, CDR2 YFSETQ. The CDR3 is CASRPDGLKNIQYF. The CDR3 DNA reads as TGCGCCAGCAGACCGGACGGACTAAAAAACATTCAGTACTTC.

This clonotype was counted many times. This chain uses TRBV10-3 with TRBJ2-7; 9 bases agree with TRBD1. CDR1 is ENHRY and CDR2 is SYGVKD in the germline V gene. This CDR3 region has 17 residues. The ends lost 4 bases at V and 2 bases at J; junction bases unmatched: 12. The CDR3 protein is CAISANVPGQGTYEQYF. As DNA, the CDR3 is TGTGCCATCAGTGCCAACGTCCCGGGACAGGGAACCTACGAGCAGTACTTC.

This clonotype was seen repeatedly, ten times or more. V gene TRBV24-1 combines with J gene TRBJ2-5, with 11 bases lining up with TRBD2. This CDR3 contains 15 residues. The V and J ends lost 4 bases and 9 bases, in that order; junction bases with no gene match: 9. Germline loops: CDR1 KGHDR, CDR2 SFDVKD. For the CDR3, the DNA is TGTGCCACCAGTGACCCACTAGCGGGAGACGCGGCCCAGTACTTC. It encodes CATSDPLAGDAAQYF.

CDR3 bases: TGCAGTGCTCGGATAGGGGGGTTGGAGACCCAGTACTTC. This gives the protein CSARIGGLETQYF. The J gene is TRBJ2-5, the V gene TRBV20-1; TRBD1 or TRBD2 may be the D gene (6 bases each). CDR1 is DFQATT and CDR2 is SNEGSKA in the germline V gene (reference sequence). The CDR3 consists of 13 residues. V dropped 5 bases and J dropped 5 bases, with 15 bases sitting between them.

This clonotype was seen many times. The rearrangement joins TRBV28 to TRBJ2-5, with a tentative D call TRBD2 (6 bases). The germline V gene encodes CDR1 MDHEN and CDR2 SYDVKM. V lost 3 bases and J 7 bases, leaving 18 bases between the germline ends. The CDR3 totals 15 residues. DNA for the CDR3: TGTGCCAGCAGTTTCGAGTTGGGCGGGGAAAGGACCCAGTACTTC. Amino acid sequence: CASSFELGGERTQYF.

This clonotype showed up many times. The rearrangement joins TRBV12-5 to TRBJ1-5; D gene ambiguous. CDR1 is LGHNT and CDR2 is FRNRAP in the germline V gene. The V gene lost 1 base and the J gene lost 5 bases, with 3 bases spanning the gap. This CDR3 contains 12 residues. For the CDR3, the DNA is TGTGCTAGTGGTTTGGATTATCAGCCCCAGCATTTT. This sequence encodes CASGLDYQPQHF.

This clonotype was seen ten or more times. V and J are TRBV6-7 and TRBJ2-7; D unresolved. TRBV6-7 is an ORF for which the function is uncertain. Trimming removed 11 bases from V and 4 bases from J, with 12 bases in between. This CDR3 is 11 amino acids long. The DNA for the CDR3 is TGTGCCTCCGTCCGGTTGTACGAGCAGTACGTC. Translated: CASVRLYEQYV.

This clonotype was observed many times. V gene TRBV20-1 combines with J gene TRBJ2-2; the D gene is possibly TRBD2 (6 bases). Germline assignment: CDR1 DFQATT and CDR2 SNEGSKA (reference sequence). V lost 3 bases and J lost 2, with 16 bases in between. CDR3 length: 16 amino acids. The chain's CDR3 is CSARDTRRVNTGELFF. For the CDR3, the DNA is TGCAGTGCTAGGGACACAAGGAGGGTTAACACCGGGGAGCTGTTTTTT.

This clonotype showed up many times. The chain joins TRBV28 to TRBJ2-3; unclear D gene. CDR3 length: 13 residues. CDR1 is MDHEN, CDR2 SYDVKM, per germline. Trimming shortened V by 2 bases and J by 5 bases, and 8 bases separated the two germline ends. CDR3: CASSLPVLDTQYF. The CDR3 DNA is TGTGCCAGCAGTTTACCCGTTTTAGATACGCAGTATTTT. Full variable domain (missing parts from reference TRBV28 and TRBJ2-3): DVKVTQSSRYLVKRTGEKVFLECVQDMDHENMFWYRQDPGLGLRLIYFSYDVKMKEKGDIPEGYSVSREKKERFSLILESASTNQTSMYLCASSLPVLDTQYFGPGTRLTVL.

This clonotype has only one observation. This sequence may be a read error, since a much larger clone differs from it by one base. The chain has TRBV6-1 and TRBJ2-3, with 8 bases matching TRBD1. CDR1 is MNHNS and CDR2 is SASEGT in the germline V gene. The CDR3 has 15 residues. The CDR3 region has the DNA TGTGTCAGCAGCAGACAGGGGAGGTCCGTAGATACGCAGTATTTT. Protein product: CVSSRQGRSVDTQYF.

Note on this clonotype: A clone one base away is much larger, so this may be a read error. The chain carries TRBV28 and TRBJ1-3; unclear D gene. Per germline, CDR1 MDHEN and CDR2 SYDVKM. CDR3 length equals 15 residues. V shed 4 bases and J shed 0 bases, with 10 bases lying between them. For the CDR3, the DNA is TGTGCCAGCAGTTACCTGCGATACTCTGGAAACACCATATATTTT. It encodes CASSYLRYSGNTIYF.

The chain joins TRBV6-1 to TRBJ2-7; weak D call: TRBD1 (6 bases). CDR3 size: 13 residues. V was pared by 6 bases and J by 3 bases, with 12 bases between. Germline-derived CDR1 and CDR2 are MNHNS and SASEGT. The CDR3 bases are TGTGCCAGCAGCCCCGGGACAAACTACGAGCAGTACGTC. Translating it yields CASSPGTNYEQYV.

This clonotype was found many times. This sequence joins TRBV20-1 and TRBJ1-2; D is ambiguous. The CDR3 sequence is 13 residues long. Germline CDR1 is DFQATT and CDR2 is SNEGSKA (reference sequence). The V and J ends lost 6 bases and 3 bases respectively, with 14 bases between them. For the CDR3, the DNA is TGCAGTGCCCAGCAGGACTCGCACTATGGCTACACCTTC. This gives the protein CSAQQDSHYGYTF.

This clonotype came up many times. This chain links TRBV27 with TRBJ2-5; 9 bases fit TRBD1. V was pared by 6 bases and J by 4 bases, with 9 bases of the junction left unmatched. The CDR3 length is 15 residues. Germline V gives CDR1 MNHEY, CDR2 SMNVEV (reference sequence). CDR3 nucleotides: TGTGCCAGCAGCGAGGGACAGGGTATGTTAGAGACCCAGTACTTC. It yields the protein CASSEGQGMLETQYF.

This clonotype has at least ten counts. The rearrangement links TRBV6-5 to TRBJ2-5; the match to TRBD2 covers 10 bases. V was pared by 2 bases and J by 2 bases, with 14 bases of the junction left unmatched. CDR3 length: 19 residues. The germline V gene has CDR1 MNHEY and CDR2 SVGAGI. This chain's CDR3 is CASSYKSRLTSGTQETQYF. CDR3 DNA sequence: TGTGCCAGCAGTTACAAGTCCCGACTCACTAGCGGGACACAAGAGACCCAGTACTTC.

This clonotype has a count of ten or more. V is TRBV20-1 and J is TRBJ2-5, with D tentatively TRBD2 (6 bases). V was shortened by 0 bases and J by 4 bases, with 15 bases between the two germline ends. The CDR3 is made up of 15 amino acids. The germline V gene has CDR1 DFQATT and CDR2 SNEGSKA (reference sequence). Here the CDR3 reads CSARDLLGLVETQYF. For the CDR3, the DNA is TGCAGTGCTAGAGATCTCCTGGGACTGGTAGAGACCCAGTACTTC.

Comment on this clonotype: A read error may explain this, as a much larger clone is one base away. The CDR3 spells CASSSGLEGQGLGSYNEQFF. CDR3 coding DNA: TGTGCCAGCAGCTCCGGTCTGGAGGGCCAGGGGTTAGGCTCCTACAATGAGCAGTTCTTC. The chain joins TRBV7-3 to TRBJ2-1; perhaps D is TRBD1 or TRBD2 (6 bases each). Trimming removed 4 bases from V and 0 bases from J, with 25 bases in between. The CDR3 spans 20 residues. Germline assignment: CDR1 SGHTA and CDR2 FQGTGA. Supplemented by reference TRBV7-3 and TRBJ2-1, the full variable domain reads GAGVSQTPSNKVTEKGKYVELRCDPISGHTALYWYRQSLGQGPEFLIYFQGTGAADDSGLPNDRFFAVRPEGSVSTLKIQRTERGDSAVYLCASSSGLEGQGLGSYNEQFFGPGTRLTVL.

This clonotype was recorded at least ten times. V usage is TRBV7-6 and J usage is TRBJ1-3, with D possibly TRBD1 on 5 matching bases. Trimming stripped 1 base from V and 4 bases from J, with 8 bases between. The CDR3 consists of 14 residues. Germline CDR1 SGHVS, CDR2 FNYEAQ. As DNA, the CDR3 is TGTGCCAGCAGCTTAGGGGGGTACGGAAACACCATATATTTT. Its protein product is CASSLGGYGNTIYF.

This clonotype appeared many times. The CDR3 sequence is CASSQDPGQPNYGYTF. The CDR3 coding sequence is TGTGCCAGCAGCCAAGATCCGGGACAGCCTAACTATGGCTACACCTTC. The chain employs TRBV3-1 and TRBJ1-2, with 7 bases matching TRBD1. With V trimmed by 0 bases and J by 0 bases, 4 bases remained unmatched. The germline gives CDR1 LGHDT, CDR2 YNNKEL (reference sequence). CDR3 length equals 16 residues.